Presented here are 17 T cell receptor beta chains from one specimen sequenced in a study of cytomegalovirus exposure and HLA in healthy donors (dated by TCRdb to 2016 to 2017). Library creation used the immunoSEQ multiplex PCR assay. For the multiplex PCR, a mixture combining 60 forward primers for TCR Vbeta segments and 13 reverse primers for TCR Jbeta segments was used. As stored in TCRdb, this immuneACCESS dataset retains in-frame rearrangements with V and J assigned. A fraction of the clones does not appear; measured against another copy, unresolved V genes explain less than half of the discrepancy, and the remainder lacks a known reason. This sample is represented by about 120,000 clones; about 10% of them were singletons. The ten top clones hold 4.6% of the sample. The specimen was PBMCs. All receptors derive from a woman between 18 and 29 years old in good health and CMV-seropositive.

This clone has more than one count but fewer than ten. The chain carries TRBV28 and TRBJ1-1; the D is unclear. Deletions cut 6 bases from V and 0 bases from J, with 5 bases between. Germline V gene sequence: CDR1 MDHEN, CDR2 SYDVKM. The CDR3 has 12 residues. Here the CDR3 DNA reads TGTGCCAGCAGGTTCATGAACACTGAAGCTTTCTTT. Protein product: CASRFMNTEAFF.

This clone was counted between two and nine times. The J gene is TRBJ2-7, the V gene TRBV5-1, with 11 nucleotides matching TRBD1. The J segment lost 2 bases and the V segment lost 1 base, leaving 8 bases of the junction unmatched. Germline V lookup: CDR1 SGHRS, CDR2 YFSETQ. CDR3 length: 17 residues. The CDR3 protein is CASSLLGQGAQTYEQYF. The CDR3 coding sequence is TGCGCCAGCAGCTTGCTTGGACAGGGGGCTCAAACCTACGAGCAGTACTTC.

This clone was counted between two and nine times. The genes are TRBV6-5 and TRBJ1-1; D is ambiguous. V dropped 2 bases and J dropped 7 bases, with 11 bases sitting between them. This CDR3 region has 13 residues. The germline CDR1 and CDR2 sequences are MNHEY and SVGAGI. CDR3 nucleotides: TGTGCCAGCAGTTACAGGTATCGAGGTGAAGCTTTCTTT. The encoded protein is CASSYRYRGEAFF.

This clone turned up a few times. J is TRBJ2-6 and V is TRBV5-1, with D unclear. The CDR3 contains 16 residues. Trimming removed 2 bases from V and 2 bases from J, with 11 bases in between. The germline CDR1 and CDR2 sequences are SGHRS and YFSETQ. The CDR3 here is CASSFSLGAGANVLTF. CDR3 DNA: TGCGCCAGCAGCTTCTCCCTAGGTGCTGGGGCCAACGTCCTGACTTTC.

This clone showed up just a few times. In nucleotides, the CDR3 is TGTGCCAGCAGCCGGCCGGGACTAGCGGGAGGAGGTGGCATTCAGTACTTC. Translating it yields CASSRPGLAGGGGIQYF. The rearrangement uses TRBV9 and TRBJ2-4; TRBD2 agrees at 15 bases. With 4 bases clipped from V and 9 bases from J, the junction kept 11 bases outside the gene matches. CDR1 and CDR2 (germline): SGDLS, YYNGEE. The CDR3 has 17 residues.

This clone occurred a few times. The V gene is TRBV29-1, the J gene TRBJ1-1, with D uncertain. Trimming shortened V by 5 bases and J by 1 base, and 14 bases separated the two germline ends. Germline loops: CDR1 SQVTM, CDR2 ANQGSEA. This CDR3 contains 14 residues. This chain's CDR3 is CSVRLLQQNTEAFF. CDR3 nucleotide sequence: TGCAGCGTTCGGCTGTTACAGCAGAACACTGAAGCTTTCTTT.

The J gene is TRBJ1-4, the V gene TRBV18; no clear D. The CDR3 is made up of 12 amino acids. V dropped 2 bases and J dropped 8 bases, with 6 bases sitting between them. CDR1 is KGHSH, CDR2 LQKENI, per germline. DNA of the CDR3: TGTGCCAGCTCACCATCGGGGGAAAAACTGTTTTTT. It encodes CASSPSGEKLFF.

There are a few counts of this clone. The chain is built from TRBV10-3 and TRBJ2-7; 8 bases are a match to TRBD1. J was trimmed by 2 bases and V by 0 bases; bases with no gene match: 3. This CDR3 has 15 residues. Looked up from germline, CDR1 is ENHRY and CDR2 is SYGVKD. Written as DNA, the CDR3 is TGTGCCATCAGTGAGTCGACAGGGGCACCCTACGAGCAGTACTTC. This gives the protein CAISESTGAPYEQYF.

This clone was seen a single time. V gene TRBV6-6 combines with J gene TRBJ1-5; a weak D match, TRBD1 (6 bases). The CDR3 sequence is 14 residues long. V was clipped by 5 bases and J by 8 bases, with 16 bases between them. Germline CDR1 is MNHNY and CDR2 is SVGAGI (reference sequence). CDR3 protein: CASSEGGLREPQHF. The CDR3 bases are TGTGCCAGCAGTGAGGGGGGGCTACGGGAGCCCCAGCATTTT.

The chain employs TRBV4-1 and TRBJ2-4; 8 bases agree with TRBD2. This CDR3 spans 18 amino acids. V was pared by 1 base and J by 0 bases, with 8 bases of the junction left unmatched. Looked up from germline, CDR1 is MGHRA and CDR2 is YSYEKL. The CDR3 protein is CASSQASGSDLAKNIQYF. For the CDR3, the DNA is TGCGCCAGCAGCCAAGCAAGCGGGAGCGATCTAGCCAAAAACATTCAGTACTTC.

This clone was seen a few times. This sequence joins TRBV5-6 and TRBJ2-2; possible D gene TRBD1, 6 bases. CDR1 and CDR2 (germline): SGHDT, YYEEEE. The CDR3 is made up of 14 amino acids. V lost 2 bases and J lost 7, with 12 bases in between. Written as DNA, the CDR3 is TGTGCCAGCAGCTTACTGTTAGGGGGCGGGGAGCTGTTTTTT. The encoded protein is CASSLLLGGGELFF.

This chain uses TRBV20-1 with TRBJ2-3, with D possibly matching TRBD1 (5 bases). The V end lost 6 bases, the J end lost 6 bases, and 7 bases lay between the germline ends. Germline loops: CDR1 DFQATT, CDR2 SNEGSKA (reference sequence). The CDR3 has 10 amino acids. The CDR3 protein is CSASGDTQYF. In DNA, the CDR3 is TGCAGTGCCTCAGGGGATACGCAGTATTTT.

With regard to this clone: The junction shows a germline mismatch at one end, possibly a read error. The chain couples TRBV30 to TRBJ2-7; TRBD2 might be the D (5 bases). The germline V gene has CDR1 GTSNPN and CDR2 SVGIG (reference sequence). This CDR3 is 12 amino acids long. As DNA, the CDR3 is TGTGCCTGGAGCGTAGGAGGCATCCCTTATTTATTC. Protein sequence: CAWSVGGIPYLF.

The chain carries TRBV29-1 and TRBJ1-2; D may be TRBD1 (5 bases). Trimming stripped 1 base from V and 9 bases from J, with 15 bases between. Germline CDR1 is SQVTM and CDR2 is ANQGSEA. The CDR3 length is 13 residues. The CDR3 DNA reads TGCAGCGTTGAAGCACCCTTTGGGGCGCGCTACACCTTC. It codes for CSVEAPFGARYTF.

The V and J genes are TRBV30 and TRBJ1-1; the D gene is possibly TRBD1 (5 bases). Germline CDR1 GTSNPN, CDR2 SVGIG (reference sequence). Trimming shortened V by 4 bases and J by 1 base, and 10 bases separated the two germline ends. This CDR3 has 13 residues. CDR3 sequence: CAWMLTENTEAFF. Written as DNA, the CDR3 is TGTGCCTGGATGTTGACAGAGAACACTGAAGCTTTCTTT. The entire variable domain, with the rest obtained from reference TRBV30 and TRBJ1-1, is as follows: SQTIHQWPATLVQPVGSPLSLECTVEGTSNPNLYWYRQAAGRGLQLLFYSVGIGQISSEVPQNLSASRPQDRQFILSSKKLLLSDSGFYLCAWMLTENTEAFFGQGTRLTVV.

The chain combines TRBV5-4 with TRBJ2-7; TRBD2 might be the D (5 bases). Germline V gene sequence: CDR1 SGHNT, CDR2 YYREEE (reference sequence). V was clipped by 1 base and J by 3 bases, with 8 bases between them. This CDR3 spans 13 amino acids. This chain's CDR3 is CASSLTSGYEQYF. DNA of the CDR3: TGTGCCAGCAGCTTGACTAGTGGCTACGAGCAGTACTTC.

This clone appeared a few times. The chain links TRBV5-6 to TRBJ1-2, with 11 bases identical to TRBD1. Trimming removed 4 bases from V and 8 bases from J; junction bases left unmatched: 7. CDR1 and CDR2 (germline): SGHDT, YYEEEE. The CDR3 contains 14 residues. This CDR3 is CASSRTGGASGYTF. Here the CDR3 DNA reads TGTGCCAGCAGCAGGACAGGGGGCGCGTCCGGCTACACCTTC.